This is a list of T cell receptor beta chains from one sample in a study of T cell clonotyping in hematopoietic cell transplantation. Method: immunoSEQ multiplex PCR; TCRdb's copy keeps in-frame clones and lacks some. The sample lists roughly 29,000 clones, around nine tenths occurring once. The sequences come from PBMCs, collected 100 days after allogeneic stem cell transplant. The origin of the receptors is a female patient aged 50 to 60 who had an allogeneic stem cell transplant from a related donor, so the T cells may come from the graft donor. Some clones in this sample may be carry-over from other donors' samples. Both conserved end residues are part of each CDR3. D genes are given only for firm matches. Some rows have no size entry. The others give once, few or many, or a class for an expanded clone.

TRBD1,TRBJ2-3,TRBV11-2,once,TGTGCCAGCAGTCCCAAGGGGGCTGGGGCCTCCACAGATACGCAGTATTTT,CASSPKGAGASTDTQYF
.,TRBJ1-3,TRBV5-6,.,TGTGCCAGCAGCTTGGATCGGTGGAAGGAATATTTT,CASSLDRWKEYF
TRBD1,TRBJ1-5,TRBV11-2,.,TGTGCCAGCAGCTTAAGGAGGGGGCTCGATCAGCCCCAGCATTTT,CASSLRRGLDQPQHF
.,TRBJ1-6,TRBV27,.,TGTGCCACCAGCATGGCCGTACAGTATAATTCACCCCTCCACTTT,CATSMAVQYNSPLHF
TRBD1,TRBJ1-4,TRBV30,.,TGTGCCTGGAGTAAGAGAAGGACAGGGAGATATGAAAAACTGTTTTTT,CAWSKRRTGRYEKLFF
TRBD1,TRBJ1-2,TRBV7-2,.,TGTGCCAGCAGCTTGGACAGGGCCGAGCGGGATTTC,CASSLDRAERDF
.,TRBJ1-1,TRBV6-4,.,TGTGCCAGCAGTGACCCGCAGGGCTGTCGGCTGAACACTGAAGCTTTCTTT,CASSDPQGCRLNTEAFF
.,TRBJ1-2,TRBV19,few,TGTGCCAGTAGTATCCCTCAATTGGCAGATAACTATGGCTACACCTTC,CASSIPQLADNYGYTF
.,TRBJ1-4,TRBV7-9,.,TGTGCCAGCAGCTTAGGGAGTAGGACAGAAGCAACTAATGAAAAACTGTTTTTT,CASSLGSRTEATNEKLFF
.,TRBJ2-2,TRBV5-8,once,TGTGCCAGCAGCTTGGCAAGGGGGATGGAGCTGTTTTTT,CASSLARGMELFF
.,TRBJ2-1,TRBV5-1,.,TGCGCCAGCAGCCCCAGCTTCGGGGTCACCTACAATGAGCAGTTCTTC,CASSPSFGVTYNEQFF
.,TRBJ2-6,TRBV9,.,TGTGCCAGCAGCCCCCGGACTGCTTCTGGGGCCAACGTCCTGACTTTC,CASSPRTASGANVLTF
TRBD2,TRBJ2-2,TRBV10-3,.,TGTGCCATTGGTGGGACTAGCGGGGTCAACACCGGGGAGCTGTTTTTT,CAIGGTSGVNTGELFF
.,TRBJ1-1,TRBV5-1,.,TGCGCCAGCAGCGCCTTTGGCACTGAAGCTTTCTTT,CASSAFGTEAFF
.,TRBJ1-6,TRBV11-2,.,TGTGCCAGCAGCCCGGGGGGGGCTTCCTATAATTCACCCCTCCACTTT,CASSPGGASYNSPLHF
.,TRBJ1-3,TRBV6-1,.,TGTGCCACAGGGCTCTCTGGAAACACCATATATTTT,CATGLSGNTIYF
.,TRBJ1-1,TRBV4-2,.,TGTGCCAGCAGCCATCCAAGGGGGATCGACACTGAAGCTTTCTTT,CASSHPRGIDTEAFF